These 6 T cell receptor beta chains came from one sample sequenced in a study of Graves' ophthalmopathy and Graves' hyperthyroidism. Amplification of the TCR beta CDR3 regions used RNA transcripts (as template). The library came from an HTBI-primed first-round RT-PCR and a second-round multiplex PCR. One entry per CDR3 protein results from TCRdb running MiXCR on the multiplex PCR reads. The data show 360,000 or so distinct CDR3 sequences, about 18% seen once. The material sequenced was peripheral blood. The receptors shown here come from a young woman with Graves' ophthalmopathy.

CDR3 sequence reads: CSARAAGRAETQYF. As DNA, the CDR3 is TGCAGTGCTAGAGCGGCAGGGCGTGCAGAGACCCAGTACTTC. The chain recombines TRBV20-1 with TRBJ2-5; possible D gene TRBD1, 5 bases. V shed 1 base and J shed 4 bases, with 13 bases lying between them. Per germline, CDR1 DFQATT and CDR2 SNEGSKA (reference sequence). CDR3 length: 14 residues.

This clonotype was seen many times. V usage is TRBV27 and J usage is TRBJ1-6; D possibly corresponds to TRBD1 (6 bases). The CDR3 totals 13 residues. Trimming pared 6 bases from V and 9 bases from J, leaving 12 bases between. Germline V lookup: CDR1 MNHEY, CDR2 SMNVEV (reference sequence). The chain's CDR3 is CASSRQAGSPLHF. The CDR3 nucleotides read TGTGCCAGCAGCCGACAGGCTGGTTCACCCCTCCACTTT.

This clonotype was seen a handful of times. The chain couples TRBV7-2 to TRBJ1-2, with no clear D. The CDR3 is made up of 14 amino acids. Germline loops: CDR1 SGHTA, CDR2 FQGNSA. Trimming left V 5 bases short and J 8 bases short, with 18 bases between. The CDR3: CASSAYRENRGYTF. Here the CDR3 DNA reads TGTGCCAGCAGCGCCTACAGAGAGAATCGCGGCTACACCTTC.

This clonotype was recorded a few times. The chain links TRBV11-1 to TRBJ1-1; no clear D gene. CDR3 length: 16 amino acids. The V end lost 6 bases, the J end lost 1 base, and 18 bases lay between the germline ends. The germline gives CDR1 SGHAT, CDR2 FQDESV (reference sequence). The CDR3 is CASSPPAGSGNTEAFF. In nucleotides, the CDR3 is TGTGCCAGCAGTCCTCCGGCGGGGAGTGGGAACACTGAAGCTTTCTTT.

This clonotype has at least ten counts. The chain employs TRBV7-2 and TRBJ2-2, with D unclear. Germline V gives CDR1 SGHTA, CDR2 FQGNSA. The V and J ends lost 5 bases and 4 bases respectively, with 14 bases between them. This CDR3 has 15 amino acids. This CDR3 is CASSPMVGSTGELFF. CDR3 DNA: TGTGCCAGCAGCCCCATGGTTGGTAGCACCGGGGAGCTGTTTTTT.

V usage is TRBV20-1 and J usage is TRBJ1-1, with D perhaps TRBD1 (6 bases). The germline gives CDR1 DFQATT, CDR2 SNEGSKA (reference sequence). The ends were cut back, 1 base at V and 0 bases at J, with 18 bases in the middle. The length of the CDR3 is 17 residues. The CDR3 loop reads CSARVPGGVYMNTEAFF. In DNA form, the CDR3 reads TGCAGTGCTAGAGTCCCGGGGGGCGTTTATATGAACACTGAAGCTTTCTTT.